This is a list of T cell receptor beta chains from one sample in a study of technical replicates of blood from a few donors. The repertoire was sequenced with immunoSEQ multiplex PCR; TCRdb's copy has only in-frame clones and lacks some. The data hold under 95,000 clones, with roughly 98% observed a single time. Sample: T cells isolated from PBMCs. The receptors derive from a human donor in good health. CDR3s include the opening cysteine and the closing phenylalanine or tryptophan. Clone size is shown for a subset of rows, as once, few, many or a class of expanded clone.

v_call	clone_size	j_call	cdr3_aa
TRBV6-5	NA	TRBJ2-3	CASRGLAEGWSTQYF
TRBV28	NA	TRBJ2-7	CASSLGGASAFTYEQYF
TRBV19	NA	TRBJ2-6	CASSTRFSGANVLTF
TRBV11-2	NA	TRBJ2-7	CASSSGSYEQYF
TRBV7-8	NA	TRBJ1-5	CASSSLPGGPGNQPQHF
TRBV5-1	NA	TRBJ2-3	CASSWGQGGTDTQYF
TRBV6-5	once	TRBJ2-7	CASSYSSGQVDEQYF
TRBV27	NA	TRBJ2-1	CASSLGTSGGNEQFF
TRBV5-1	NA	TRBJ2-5	CASSLPLAGEWKRYQETQYF
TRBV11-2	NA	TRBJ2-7	CASSPGGGAGYEQYF
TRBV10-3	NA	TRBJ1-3	CAISEPTDPSSGNTIYF
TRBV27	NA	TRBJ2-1	CASIGLAGGSSYNEQFF
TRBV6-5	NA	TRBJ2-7	CASSPPGGRAYEQYF
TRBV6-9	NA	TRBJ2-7	CASSYGDRGHLGPYEQYF
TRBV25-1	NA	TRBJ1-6	CASTSGISPLHF
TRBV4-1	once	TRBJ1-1	CASSQTGLGRNTEAFF
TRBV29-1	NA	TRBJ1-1	CSVDRRNTEAFF
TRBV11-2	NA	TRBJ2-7	CASSSAGVSYEQYF
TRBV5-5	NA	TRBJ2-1	CASNPTGNNEQFF
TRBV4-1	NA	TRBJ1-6	CASSQYGQTSSYNSPLHF
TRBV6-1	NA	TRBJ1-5	CASSETTGDQPQHF
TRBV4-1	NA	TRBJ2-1	CASSQVDTVNEQFF
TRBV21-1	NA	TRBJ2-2	CASSIWTGLARELFF
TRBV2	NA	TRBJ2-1	CASREDRGYNEQFF
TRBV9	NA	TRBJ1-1	CASSVGQHTEAFF
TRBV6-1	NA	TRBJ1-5	CASTLWRAGNQPQHF
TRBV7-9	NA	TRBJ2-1	CASLNLRTAEQFF
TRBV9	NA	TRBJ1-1	CASSRPAGGEAFF
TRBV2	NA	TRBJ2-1	CASSATTSGGPNEQFF
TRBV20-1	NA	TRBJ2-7	CSASLRYEQYF
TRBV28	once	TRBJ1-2	CASSSRPRVDYGYTF
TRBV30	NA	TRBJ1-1	CAWSEVWLGSTEAFF
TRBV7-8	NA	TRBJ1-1	CASSNRGQTEAFF
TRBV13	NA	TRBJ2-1	CASSGTRGFSYNEQFF
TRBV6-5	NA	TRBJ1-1	CASTRWQGAPEAFF
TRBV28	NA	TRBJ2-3	CASSFPLGLADTDTQYF
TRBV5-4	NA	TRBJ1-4	CASSMNGGHNEKLFF
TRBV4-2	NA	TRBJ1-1	CASSLGGQGILHTEAFF
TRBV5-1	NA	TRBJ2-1	CASSWDRAYNEQFF
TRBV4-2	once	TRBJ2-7	CASSQDLALAGSYEQYF
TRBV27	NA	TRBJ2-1	CASSSISGGSYNEQFF
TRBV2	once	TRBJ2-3	CASSLTQTSGGAGTQYF
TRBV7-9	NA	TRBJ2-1	CASSMGREQFF
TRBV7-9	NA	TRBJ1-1	CASSSRTVSNTEAFF
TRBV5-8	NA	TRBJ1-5	CASSLEGYQPQHF
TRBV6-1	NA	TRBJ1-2	CASSELGGSGYGYTF
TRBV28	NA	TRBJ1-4	CASSFSYGQAFDYGHNEKLFF
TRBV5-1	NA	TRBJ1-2	CASSLAGGSNGYTF
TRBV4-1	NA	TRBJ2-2	CASSQGEGAAGELFF
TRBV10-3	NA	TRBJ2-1	CAIRDSTYNEQFF
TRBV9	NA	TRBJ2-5	CASSAGGQGGETQYF
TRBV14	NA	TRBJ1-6	CASSQSARNSPLHF